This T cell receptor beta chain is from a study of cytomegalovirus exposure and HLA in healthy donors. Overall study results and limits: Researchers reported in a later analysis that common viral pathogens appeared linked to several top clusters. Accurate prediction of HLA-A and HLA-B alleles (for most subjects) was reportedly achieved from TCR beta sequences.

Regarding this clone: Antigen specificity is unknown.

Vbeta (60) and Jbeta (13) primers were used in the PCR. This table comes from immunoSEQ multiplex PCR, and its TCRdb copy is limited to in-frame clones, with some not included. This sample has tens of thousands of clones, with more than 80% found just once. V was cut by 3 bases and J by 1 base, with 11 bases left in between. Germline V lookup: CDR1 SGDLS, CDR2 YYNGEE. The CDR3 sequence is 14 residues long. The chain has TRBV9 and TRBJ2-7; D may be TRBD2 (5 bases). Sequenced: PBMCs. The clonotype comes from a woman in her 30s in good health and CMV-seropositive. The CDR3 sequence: CASSGGLGSYEQYF. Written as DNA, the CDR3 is TGTGCCAGCAGCGGAGGACTGGGATCCTACGAGCAGTACTTC.